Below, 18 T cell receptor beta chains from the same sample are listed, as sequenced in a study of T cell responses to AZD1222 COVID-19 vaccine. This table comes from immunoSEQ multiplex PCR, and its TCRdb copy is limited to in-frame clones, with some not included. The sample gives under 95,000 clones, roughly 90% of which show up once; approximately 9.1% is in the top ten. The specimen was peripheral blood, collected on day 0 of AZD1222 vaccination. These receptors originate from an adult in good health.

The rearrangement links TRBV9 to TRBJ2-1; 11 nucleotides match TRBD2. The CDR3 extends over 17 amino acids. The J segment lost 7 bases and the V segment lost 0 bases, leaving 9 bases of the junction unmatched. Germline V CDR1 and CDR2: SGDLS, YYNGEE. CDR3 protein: CASSVGTSGGWGNEQFF. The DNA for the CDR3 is TGTGCCAGCAGCGTAGGAACTAGCGGGGGTTGGGGGAATGAGCAGTTCTTC.

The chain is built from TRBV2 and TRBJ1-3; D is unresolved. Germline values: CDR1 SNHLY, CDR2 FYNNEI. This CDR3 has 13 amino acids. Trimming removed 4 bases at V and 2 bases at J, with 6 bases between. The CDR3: CASSADTGNTIYF. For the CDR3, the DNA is TGTGCCAGCAGTGCCGACACTGGAAACACCATATATTTT.

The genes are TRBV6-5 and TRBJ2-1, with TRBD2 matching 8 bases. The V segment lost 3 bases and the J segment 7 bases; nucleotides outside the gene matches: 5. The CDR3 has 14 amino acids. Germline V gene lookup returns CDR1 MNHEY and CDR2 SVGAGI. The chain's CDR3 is CASSYPGGGNEQFF. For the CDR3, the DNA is TGTGCCAGCAGTTATCCGGGGGGGGGAAATGAGCAGTTCTTC.

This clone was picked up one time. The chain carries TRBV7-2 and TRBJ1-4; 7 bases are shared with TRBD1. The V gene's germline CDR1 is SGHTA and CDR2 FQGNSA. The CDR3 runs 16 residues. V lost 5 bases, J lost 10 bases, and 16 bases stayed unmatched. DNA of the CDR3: TGTGCCAGCAGCGCATCGACAGGGAAACTGGCCGTAAAACTGTTTTTT. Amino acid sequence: CASSASTGKLAVKLFF.

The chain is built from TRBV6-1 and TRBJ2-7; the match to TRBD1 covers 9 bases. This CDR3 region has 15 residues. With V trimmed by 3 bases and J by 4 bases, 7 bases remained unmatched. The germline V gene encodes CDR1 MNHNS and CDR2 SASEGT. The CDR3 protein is CASSEGTGLRYEQYF. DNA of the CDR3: TGTGCCAGCAGTGAGGGGACAGGGTTACGGTACGAGCAGTACTTC.

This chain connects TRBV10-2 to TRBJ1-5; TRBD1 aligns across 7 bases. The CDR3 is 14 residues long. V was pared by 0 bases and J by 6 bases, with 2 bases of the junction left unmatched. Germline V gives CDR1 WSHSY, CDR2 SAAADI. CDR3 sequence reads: CASSESDRSQPQHF. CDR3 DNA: TGCGCCAGCAGTGAGTCGGACAGGAGTCAGCCCCAGCATTTT.

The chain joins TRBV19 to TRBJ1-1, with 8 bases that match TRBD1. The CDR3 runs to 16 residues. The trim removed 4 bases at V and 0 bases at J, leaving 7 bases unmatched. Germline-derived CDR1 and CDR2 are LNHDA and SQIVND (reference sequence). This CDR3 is CASSKTGDSMNTEAFF. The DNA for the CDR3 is TGTGCCAGTAGTAAGACAGGGGACTCCATGAACACTGAAGCTTTCTTT.

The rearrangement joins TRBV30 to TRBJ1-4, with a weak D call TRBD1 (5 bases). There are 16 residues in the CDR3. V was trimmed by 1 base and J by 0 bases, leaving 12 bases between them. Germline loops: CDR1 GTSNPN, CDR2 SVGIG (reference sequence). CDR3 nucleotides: TGTGCCTGGAGTGATGTCGACAGTTCAACTAATGAAAAACTGTTTTTT. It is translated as CAWSDVDSSTNEKLFF.

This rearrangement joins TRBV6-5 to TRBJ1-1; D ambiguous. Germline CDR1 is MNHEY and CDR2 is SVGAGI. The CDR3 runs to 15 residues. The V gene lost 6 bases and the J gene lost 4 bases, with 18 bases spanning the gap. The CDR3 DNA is TGTGCCAGCAGCACTACTCAGGCCCTCGGCACTGAAGCTTTCTTT. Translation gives CASSTTQALGTEAFF.

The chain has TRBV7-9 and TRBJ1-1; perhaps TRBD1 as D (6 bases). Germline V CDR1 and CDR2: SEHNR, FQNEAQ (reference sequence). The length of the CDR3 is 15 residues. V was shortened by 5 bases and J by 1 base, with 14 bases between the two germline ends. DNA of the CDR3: TGTGCCAGCAGCGCCAGGGGTCTGCCGAACACTGAAGCTTTCTTT. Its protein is CASSARGLPNTEAFF.

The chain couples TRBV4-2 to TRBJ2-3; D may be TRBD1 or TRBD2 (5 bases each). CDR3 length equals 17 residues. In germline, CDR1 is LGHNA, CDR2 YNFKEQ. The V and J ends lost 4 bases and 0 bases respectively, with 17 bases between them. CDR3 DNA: TGTGCCAGCAGCCCCAACGGCCCGGGGCGCAGCACAGATACGCAGTATTTT. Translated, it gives CASSPNGPGRSTDTQYF.

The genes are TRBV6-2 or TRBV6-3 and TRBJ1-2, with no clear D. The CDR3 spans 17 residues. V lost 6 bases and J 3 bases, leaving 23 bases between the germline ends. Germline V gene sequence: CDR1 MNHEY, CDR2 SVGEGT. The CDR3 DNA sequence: TGTGCCAGCAGCTCCCCTTCCAGGTGGGTTCTGGACTATGGCTACACCTTC. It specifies CASSSPSRWVLDYGYTF.

The CDR3 bases are TGTGCCAGCAGCTTGGAGCCTAGCAGGGAACGATGGGCTTTCTTT. Its translation: CASSLEPSRERWAFF. This chain joins TRBV5-6 and TRBJ1-1, with D possibly TRBD1 on 5 matching bases. The CDR3 runs to 15 residues. V was clipped by 0 bases and J by 11 bases, with 20 bases between them. Per the germline V gene, CDR1 is SGHDT and CDR2 is YYEEEE.

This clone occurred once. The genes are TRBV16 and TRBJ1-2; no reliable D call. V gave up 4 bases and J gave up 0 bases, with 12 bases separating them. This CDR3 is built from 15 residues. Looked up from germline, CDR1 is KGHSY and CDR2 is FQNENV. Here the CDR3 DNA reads TGTGCCAGCAGCCCTCACGGCGGATCTAACTATGGCTACACCTTC. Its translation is CASSPHGGSNYGYTF. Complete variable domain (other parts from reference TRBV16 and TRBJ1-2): GEEVAQTPKHLVRGEGQKAKLYCAPIKGHSYVFWYQQVLKNEFKFLISFQNENVFDETGMPKERFSAKCLPNSPCSLEIQATKLEDSAVYFCASSPHGGSNYGYTFGSGTRLTVV.

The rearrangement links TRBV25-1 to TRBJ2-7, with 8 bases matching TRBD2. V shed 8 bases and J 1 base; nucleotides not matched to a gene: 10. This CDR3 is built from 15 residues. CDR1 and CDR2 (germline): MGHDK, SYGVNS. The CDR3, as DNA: TGTGCCAGCTCGTTTTGGCGGGGGGAATCCTACGAGCAGTACTTC. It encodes CASSFWRGESYEQYF.

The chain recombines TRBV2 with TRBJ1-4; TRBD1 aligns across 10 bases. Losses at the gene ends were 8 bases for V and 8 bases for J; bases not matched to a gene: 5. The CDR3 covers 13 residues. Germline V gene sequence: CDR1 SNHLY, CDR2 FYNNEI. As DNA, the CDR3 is TGTGCCAGCGAGACAGGGGGCCGGGAAAAACTGTTTTTT. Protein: CASETGGREKLFF.

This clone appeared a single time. The CDR3 loop reads CASRGSANQPQHF. CDR3 in DNA: TGTGCCAGCAGAGGCAGCGCAAATCAGCCCCAGCATTTT. V usage is TRBV7-8 and J usage is TRBJ1-5; D call uncertain. CDR3 length: 13 residues. The V and J ends lost 6 bases and 4 bases respectively, with 10 bases between them. The germline V gene has CDR1 SGHVS and CDR2 FQNEAQ.

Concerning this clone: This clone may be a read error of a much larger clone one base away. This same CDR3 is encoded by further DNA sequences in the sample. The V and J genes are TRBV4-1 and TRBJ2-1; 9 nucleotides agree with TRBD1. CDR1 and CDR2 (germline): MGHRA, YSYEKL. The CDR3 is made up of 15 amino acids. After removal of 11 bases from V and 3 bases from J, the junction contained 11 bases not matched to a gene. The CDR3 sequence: CASSPQGAIYNEQFF. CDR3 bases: TGCGCCTCCAGCCCACAGGGGGCAATCTACAATGAGCAGTTCTTC.